This T cell receptor beta chain was recorded in a study of blood T cell repertoires in COVID-19. Study-wide context: Whether acute or convalescent, the COVID-19 samples came from the United States, Italy and Spain.

Method: immunoSEQ multiplex PCR; TCRdb's copy keeps in-frame clones and lacks some. The sample carries over 60,000 clones, approximately 83% recorded once. Material: peripheral blood. The TCR comes from a man between 35 and 55 years old with acute or convalescent COVID-19.

This CDR3 reads CAWSERPTDRYGYTF. The CDR3 DNA follows: TGTGCCTGGAGCGAGAGACCGACAGACCGCTATGGCTACACCTTC. The chain links TRBV30 to TRBJ1-2; perhaps TRBD1 as D (5 bases). The CDR3 consists of 15 residues. In germline, CDR1 is GTSNPN, CDR2 SVGIG (reference sequence). Deletions cut 3 bases from V and 4 bases from J, with 18 bases between.